These 30 T cell receptor beta chains originate from one sample sequenced in a study of T cells expressing NK-cell markers. Following a re-call of the 5' RACE reads, TCRdb has one entry per CDR3 protein and lacks DNA. The table lists about 460,000 distinct CDR3 sequences. The sequenced sample consisted of blood T cells: a sorted CD56 or NKG2C T cell subset, CD4+ or CD8+ T cells, or bulk PBMC T cells (not recorded which). All receptors derive from a woman in her fifties or sixties in good health.

The rearrangement uses TRBV12-3 or TRBV12-4 and TRBJ1-1. The CDR3 length is 14 residues. CDR3 protein: CASSDTSPGTEAFF.

The chain carries TRBV5-5 and TRBJ2-1; the TRBD1 assignment by TCRdb is unverifiable without DNA. This CDR3 contains 18 residues. Germline CDR1 is SGHKS and CDR2 is YYEKEE (reference sequence). CDR3 sequence reads: CASSPVPGQESSYNEQFF.

The rearrangement links TRBV6-6 to TRBJ2-2; no DNA is available, so the TRBD1 call from TCRdb remains unchecked. CDR3 length: 16 residues. The germline V gene has CDR1 MNHNY and CDR2 SVGAGI (reference sequence). The CDR3 loop is CASSYTPGQRTGELFF.

The chain couples TRBV10-2 to TRBJ2-1; TCRdb lists TRBD1, though no DNA is available to test this call. The CDR3 extends over 15 amino acids. The germline V gene has CDR1 WSHSY and CDR2 SAAADI. CDR3: CATRRGRVLDNEQFF.

The chain employs TRBV7-9 and TRBJ2-2. The germline V gene has CDR1 SEHNR and CDR2 FQNEAQ (reference sequence). The CDR3 is made up of 14 amino acids. The CDR3 region is CASSFDAYTGELFF.

The chain uses TRBV5-6 and TRBJ2-5. The CDR3 extends over 16 amino acids. The germline CDR1 and CDR2 sequences are SGHDT and YYEEEE. Here the CDR3 reads CASSWDRSWQKETQYF.

This chain links TRBV12-3 or TRBV12-4 with TRBJ2-5; TCRdb calls TRBD2, which cannot be checked without DNA. The CDR3 covers 15 residues. CDR3: CASSSQGLAGETQYF.

The chain joins TRBV7-3 to TRBJ2-5; absent DNA, TCRdb's TRBD2 call cannot be checked. The germline gives CDR1 SGHTA, CDR2 FQGTGA. This CDR3 has 15 amino acids. This CDR3 is CASSPGGREQETQYF.

The chain is built from TRBV29-1 and TRBJ2-7; TCRdb's D gene call, TRBD2, goes unchecked for lack of DNA. The CDR3 extends over 13 amino acids. Germline values: CDR1 SQVTM, CDR2 ANQGSEA. CDR3: CSVREDLTYEQYF.

The chain joins TRBV20-1 to TRBJ1-3; TCRdb's assignment of TRBD1 cannot be checked, as there is no DNA. CDR3 length: 13 amino acids. Per the germline V gene, CDR1 is DFQATT and CDR2 is SNEGSKA (reference sequence). CDR3 amino acids: CSARTDYGNTIYF.

The chain joins TRBV3-1 to TRBJ1-6; lacking DNA, the TRBD1 call made by TCRdb goes unchecked. The CDR3 is made up of 13 amino acids. Germline loops: CDR1 LGHDT, CDR2 YNNKEL (reference sequence). CDR3 sequence reads: CASSQGTPGPLHF.

The J gene is TRBJ1-1, the V gene TRBV10-3; TCRdb's D gene call, TRBD1, goes unchecked for lack of DNA. The germline V gene encodes CDR1 ENHRY and CDR2 SYGVKD. CDR3 length: 13 amino acids. CDR3 amino acids: CAIRRTVNTEAFF.

The chain links TRBV15 to TRBJ2-7. The CDR3 spans 14 residues. The germline CDR1 and CDR2 sequences are LNHNV and YYDKDF (reference sequence). The CDR3 is CATSRDHGGYEQYF.

The chain combines TRBV20-1 with TRBJ2-5. Looked up from germline, CDR1 is DFQATT and CDR2 is SNEGSKA (reference sequence). The CDR3 sequence is 11 residues long. The chain's CDR3 is CSAPIQETQYF.

This chain joins TRBV7-8 and TRBJ1-3. This CDR3 region has 16 residues. Germline-derived CDR1 and CDR2 are SGHVS and FQNEAQ. CDR3 residues: CASSPRSGRSGNTIYF. Drawing the rest from reference TRBV7-8 and TRBJ1-3, the complete variable domain is GAGVSQSPRYKVAKRGQDVALRCDPISGHVSLFWYQQALGQGPEFLTYFQNEAQLDKSGLPSDRFFAERPEGSVSTLKIQRTQQEDSAVYLCASSPRSGRSGNTIYFGEGSWLTVV.

The CDR3 is CATSTTNRGFGNEQFF. The chain is built from TRBV24-1 and TRBJ2-1; TCRdb's D call, TRBD1, is unchecked because there is no DNA. The CDR3 runs 16 residues. Germline lookup yields CDR1 KGHDR and CDR2 SFDVKD.

The V call is TRBV30, the J call TRBJ2-1; TCRdb reports TRBD1, a call that lacks DNA to check it against. The CDR3 has 14 residues. Germline-derived CDR1 and CDR2 are GTSNPN and SVGIG (reference sequence). CDR3: CALDRGQGFNEQFF.

CDR3 residues: CASSPGTRGSYEQYF. This chain uses TRBV11-3 with TRBJ2-7; absent DNA, TCRdb's TRBD1 call cannot be checked. The CDR3 extends over 15 amino acids. Germline V lookup: CDR1 SGHNT, CDR2 YENEEA.

V gene TRBV3-1 combines with J gene TRBJ2-5; TCRdb outputs TRBD1, but without DNA this stays unchecked. This CDR3 is 15 amino acids long. Germline values: CDR1 LGHDT, CDR2 YNNKEL (reference sequence). This CDR3 is CASSQVLTGAETQYF.

The V and J genes are TRBV6-6 and TRBJ2-3; TCRdb calls TRBD2, which cannot be checked without DNA. Per germline, CDR1 MNHNY and CDR2 SVGAGI (reference sequence). This CDR3 has 19 residues. Here the CDR3 reads CASSRFGTSQIPSTDTQYF.

The chain joins TRBV4-1 to TRBJ2-5. The CDR3 runs to 15 residues. Germline assignment: CDR1 MGHRA and CDR2 YSYEKL. The CDR3 is CASSQGPGSQETQYF.

The V gene is TRBV5-1, the J gene TRBJ2-6. Germline V gives CDR1 SGHRS, CDR2 YFSETQ. The CDR3 is 15 amino acids. The CDR3 sequence is CASSFGTSGANVLTF.

The rearrangement links TRBV6-4 to TRBJ2-1; TCRdb's D gene call, TRBD2, goes unchecked for lack of DNA. There are 15 residues in the CDR3. The germline V gene has CDR1 MRHNA and CDR2 SNTAGT. CDR3 in amino acids: CASSKTSGSVYEQFF.

The gene calls are TRBV29-1 and TRBJ1-2; TCRdb picks TRBD1, but there is no DNA to check that call. Germline V lookup: CDR1 SQVTM, CDR2 ANQGSEA. This CDR3 is 15 amino acids long. The CDR3 protein is CSVTQSSTGRDGYTF.

The CDR3 loop is CASSFSSGTGFTDTQYF. The chain carries TRBV5-1 and TRBJ2-3; no DNA is available, so the TRBD1 call from TCRdb remains unchecked. CDR1 and CDR2 (germline): SGHRS, YFSETQ. CDR3 length equals 17 residues.

The rearrangement uses TRBV10-3 and TRBJ2-3; TCRdb outputs TRBD1, but without DNA this stays unchecked. CDR3 length: 18 amino acids. The germline V gene encodes CDR1 ENHRY and CDR2 SYGVKD. The CDR3 reads CAISESAGERAHTDTQYF.

The V call is TRBV29-1, the J call TRBJ1-1; TCRdb's assignment of TRBD1 cannot be checked, as there is no DNA. The CDR3 loop spans 14 amino acids. CDR1 and CDR2 (germline): SQVTM, ANQGSEA. CDR3 sequence reads: CSGSGTGGGTEAFF. Variable domain in full (rest from reference TRBV29-1 and TRBJ1-1): SAVISQKPSRDICQRGTSLTIQCQVDSQVTMMFWYRQQPGQSLTLIATANQGSEATYESGFVIDKFPISRPNLTFSTLTVSNMSPEDSSIYLCSGSGTGGGTEAFFGQGTRLTVV.

V gene TRBV14 combines with J gene TRBJ1-3; TCRdb indicates TRBD1, and absent DNA this call remains unverified. Germline assignment: CDR1 SGHDN and CDR2 FVKESK. The CDR3 totals 15 residues. The CDR3 here is CASSPGTGRSRTIYF. The entire variable domain, with the rest obtained from reference TRBV14 and TRBJ1-3, is as follows: EAGVTQFPSHSVIEKGQTVTLRCDPISGHDNLYWYRRVMGKEIKFLLHFVKESKQDESGMPNNRFLAERTGGTYSTLKVQPAELEDSGVYFCASSPGTGRSRTIYFGEGSWLTVV.

The V gene is TRBV12-3 or TRBV12-4, the J gene TRBJ2-1; TCRdb picks TRBD2, but there is no DNA to check that call. This CDR3 has 15 residues. Here the CDR3 reads CASSFGGGVYNEQFF.

The V and J genes are TRBV5-5 and TRBJ1-1; lacking DNA, the TRBD1 call made by TCRdb goes unchecked. The germline gives CDR1 SGHKS, CDR2 YYEKEE (reference sequence). The CDR3 length is 14 residues. The CDR3 here is CAGQGSTSNTEAFF.